One and the same sample provided the 25 T cell receptor beta chains below, sequenced in a study of T cells expressing NK-cell markers. Using the 5' RACE reads, TCRdb records one entry per CDR3 protein without DNA. The sample's table shows 25,000 to 35,000 distinct CDR3 sequences. The sequenced sample consisted of blood T cells: a sorted CD56 or NKG2C T cell subset, CD4+ or CD8+ T cells, or bulk PBMC T cells (not recorded which). The receptors originated from a woman between 18 and 75 years old in good health.

The chain recombines TRBV5-1 with TRBJ2-1; TCRdb gives TRBD2 as the D gene, but with no DNA this cannot be confirmed. Germline V lookup: CDR1 SGHRS, CDR2 YFSETQ. The length of the CDR3 is 15 residues. This CDR3 reads CASSLRPAEYNEQFF.

The rearrangement links TRBV28 to TRBJ2-7; as DNA is missing, the TRBD2 call by TCRdb cannot be tested. This CDR3 contains 18 residues. Per germline, CDR1 MDHEN and CDR2 SYDVKM. This CDR3 reads CASSSLDGTSGSTYEQYF.

The V call is TRBV9, the J call TRBJ1-2. The CDR3 has 11 amino acids. Germline lookup yields CDR1 SGDLS and CDR2 YYNGEE. CDR3 residues: CASSGNYGYTF.

The chain is built from TRBV7-8 and TRBJ1-2; without DNA, the TCRdb call of TRBD1 cannot be checked. From germline, CDR1 is SGHVS and CDR2 FQNEAQ. The CDR3 has 16 amino acids. CDR3 amino acids: CASSTDREVPNYGYTF.

The chain couples TRBV6-1 to TRBJ1-1; checking the TCRdb D call of TRBD1 is not possible without DNA. The germline CDR1 and CDR2 sequences are MNHNS and SASEGT. The length of the CDR3 is 14 residues. The CDR3 spells CASSDYRDITEAFF.

The rearrangement links TRBV9 to TRBJ2-1; the D call of TRBD2 rests on TCRdb alone, since no DNA is present to check it. Germline lookup yields CDR1 SGDLS and CDR2 YYNGEE. The CDR3 loop spans 16 amino acids. The CDR3 spells CASSVEGAGWLDEQFF.

This clonotype shows up as large (0.1 to 1%) by frequency. The chain joins TRBV4-1 to TRBJ2-2; TCRdb returns TRBD1, unconfirmable since there is no DNA. CDR1 and CDR2 from the germline V gene are MGHRA and YSYEKL. This CDR3 contains 14 residues. The CDR3 spells CASSRDRATGELFF.

This rearrangement joins TRBV11-1 to TRBJ1-4; TCRdb's D call of TRBD1 is untestable without DNA. Germline loops: CDR1 SGHAT, CDR2 FQDESV (reference sequence). The length of the CDR3 is 17 residues. This CDR3 is CASSPAGYPGTNEKLFF. Full variable domain (remainder filled in from reference TRBV11-1 and TRBJ1-4): EAEVAQSPRYKITEKSQAVAFWCDPISGHATLYWYRQILGQGPELLVQFQDESVVDDSQLPKDRFSAERLKGVDSTLKIQPAELGDSAMYLCASSPAGYPGTNEKLFFGSGTQLSVL.

The chain links TRBV18 to TRBJ2-7; TCRdb indicates TRBD1, and absent DNA this call remains unverified. Per the germline V gene, CDR1 is KGHSH and CDR2 is LQKENI. The CDR3 contains 15 residues. CDR3 residues: CASSPGQGASYEQYF.

The genes are TRBV28 and TRBJ2-7; the D call of TRBD1 rests on TCRdb alone, since no DNA is present to check it. Germline CDR1 reads MDHEN; CDR2 reads SYDVKM. The CDR3 extends over 18 amino acids. The CDR3 sequence: CASRPGTRTSWGFYEQYF.

This sequence joins TRBV7-9 and TRBJ2-7; TCRdb names TRBD2, which stays unverified in the absence of DNA. This CDR3 has 14 residues. CDR1 is SEHNR, CDR2 FQNEAQ, per germline (reference sequence). The CDR3 loop reads CASSLAGLLYEQYF.

J is TRBJ2-7 and V is TRBV3-1; TCRdb's D call, TRBD2, is unchecked because there is no DNA. CDR1 is LGHDT and CDR2 is YNNKEL in the germline V gene (reference sequence). CDR3 length equals 15 residues. This chain's CDR3 is CASSHGTSGSYEQYF.

The CDR3 protein is CASSLALDNEQFF. The V and J genes are TRBV28 and TRBJ2-1. The CDR3 sequence is 13 residues long. The germline CDR1 and CDR2 sequences are MDHEN and SYDVKM.

The chain recombines TRBV27 with TRBJ2-1; lacking DNA, the TRBD1 call made by TCRdb goes unchecked. The CDR3 is 12 amino acids. Germline V gene lookup returns CDR1 MNHEY and CDR2 SMNVEV (reference sequence). The CDR3 region is CASSLSGTEQFF.

This chain uses TRBV14 with TRBJ2-7; the TCRdb call, TRBD1, lacks DNA for checking. CDR1 and CDR2 (germline): SGHDN, FVKESK. The CDR3 extends over 14 amino acids. CDR3 sequence: CASSRRGVSYEQYF. Complete variable domain (other parts from reference TRBV14 and TRBJ2-7): EAGVTQFPSHSVIEKGQTVTLRCDPISGHDNLYWYRRVMGKEIKFLLHFVKESKQDESGMPNNRFLAERTGGTYSTLKVQPAELEDSGVYFCASSRRGVSYEQYFGPGTRLTVT.

The chain links TRBV5-1 to TRBJ1-5. This CDR3 spans 15 amino acids. In germline, CDR1 is SGHRS, CDR2 YFSETQ. CDR3 loop: CASSLAGRVGQPQHF.

The chain joins TRBV3-1 to TRBJ2-1. Germline CDR1 is LGHDT and CDR2 is YNNKEL (reference sequence). The CDR3 spans 15 residues. CDR3 region: CASSQDSAGYNEQFF.

The chain combines TRBV10-3 with TRBJ1-5; the TCRdb D gene call, TRBD1, has no DNA to confirm it. Germline-derived CDR1 and CDR2 are ENHRY and SYGVKD. The CDR3 loop spans 15 amino acids. CDR3 region: CAISDLDRVYQPQHF.

The chain combines TRBV27 with TRBJ2-2; lacking DNA, the TRBD1 call made by TCRdb goes unchecked. CDR1 MNHEY and CDR2 SMNVEV come from the germline V gene (reference sequence). CDR3 length: 19 residues. CDR3 loop: CASKVGARWLGTSGGELFF.

The chain recombines TRBV5-1 with TRBJ1-2. The CDR3 length is 14 residues. The germline V gene has CDR1 SGHRS and CDR2 YFSETQ. CDR3 in amino acids: CASSLGSSGYGYTF. Drawing the rest from reference TRBV5-1 and TRBJ1-2, the complete variable domain is KAGVTQTPRYLIKTRGQQVTLSCSPISGHRSVSWYQQTPGQGLQFLFEYFSETQRNKGNFPGRFSGRQFSNSRSEMNVSTLELGDSALYLCASSLGSSGYGYTFGSGTRLTVV.

This chain connects TRBV12-3 or TRBV12-4 to TRBJ1-1. The CDR3 sequence is 12 residues long. CDR3 region: CATGRGNTEAFF.

The chain couples TRBV27 to TRBJ2-7. Germline CDR1 reads MNHEY; CDR2 reads SMNVEV (reference sequence). The CDR3 is 14 amino acids. The CDR3 sequence is CASSPSTGAYEQYF.

The genes are TRBV4-2 and TRBJ2-3. The CDR3 has 15 amino acids. In germline, CDR1 is LGHNA, CDR2 YNFKEQ. CDR3 protein: CASSQDQESTDTQYF.

This CDR3 is CASYGEAGAYEQYF. The chain carries TRBV28 and TRBJ2-7; with no DNA, the TCRdb D assignment of TRBD2 cannot be verified. The CDR3 is made up of 14 amino acids. Germline V gene sequence: CDR1 MDHEN, CDR2 SYDVKM.

The V gene is TRBV20-1, the J gene TRBJ2-3. CDR1 is DFQATT, CDR2 SNEGSKA, per germline (reference sequence). The CDR3 consists of 14 residues. CDR3 sequence reads: CSARVKLETDTQYF.